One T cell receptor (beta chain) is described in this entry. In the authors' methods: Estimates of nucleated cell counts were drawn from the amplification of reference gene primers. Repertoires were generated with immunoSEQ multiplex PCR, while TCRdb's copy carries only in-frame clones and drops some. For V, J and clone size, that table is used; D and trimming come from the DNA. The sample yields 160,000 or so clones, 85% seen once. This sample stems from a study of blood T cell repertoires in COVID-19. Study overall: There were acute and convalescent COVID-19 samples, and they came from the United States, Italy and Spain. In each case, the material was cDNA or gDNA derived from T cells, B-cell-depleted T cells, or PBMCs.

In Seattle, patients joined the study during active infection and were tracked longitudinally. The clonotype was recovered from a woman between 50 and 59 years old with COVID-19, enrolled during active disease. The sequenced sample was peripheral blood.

CDR3 nucleotides: TGTGCCAGCTGGGAGGGATCGGCCCCTGATTATGGCTACACCTTC. Encoded protein: CASWEGSAPDYGYTF. The rearrangement uses TRBV2 and TRBJ1-2, with unresolved D. The V end lost 8 bases, the J end lost 5 bases, and 21 bases lay between the germline ends. This CDR3 comprises 15 residues. The germline V gene encodes CDR1 SNHLY and CDR2 FYNNEI.